One sample yielded the 14 T cell receptor beta chains listed below, sequenced in a study of Ad26.COV2.S vaccination and SARS-CoV-2 variants. Libraries were prepared by immunoSEQ multiplex PCR; TCRdb keeps only in-frame clonotypes and omits some of them. This sample has around 450,000 clones, with over 75% found just once. The treatment was: 15 to 20 received Ad26.COV2.S at low or high dose, single or two shots; five or six received placebo; per-sample allocation not given. Sampling was done on day 63 after the first vaccine or placebo injection. The specimen comprised peripheral blood, sampled in a trial of Ad26.COV2.S vaccine versus placebo. These receptors all stem from a person aged 18-65 years who received the Ad26.COV2.S COVID-19 vaccine or a placebo.

The chain has TRBV6-4 and TRBJ2-1; a weak D match, TRBD2 (5 bases). This CDR3 is 14 amino acids long. The germline gives CDR1 MRHNA, CDR2 SNTAGT. With 4 bases removed from V and 0 bases from J, the gap between germline ends came to 7 bases. CDR3 sequence reads: CASSAGSSYNEQFF. The CDR3 DNA reads TGTGCCAGCAGTGCGGGGAGCTCCTACAATGAGCAGTTCTTC.

In DNA form, the CDR3 reads TGTGCCAGCAGCTTTGGGGTAGGCTACACCTTC. Its protein product is CASSFGVGYTF. The chain joins TRBV7-9 to TRBJ1-2; D remains ambiguous. CDR3 length: 11 amino acids. With 3 bases removed from V and 8 bases from J, the gap between germline ends came to 7 bases. Germline CDR1 SEHNR, CDR2 FQNEAQ (reference sequence).

The CDR3, as DNA: TGTGCCAGCAGTCGGACAGTCTATGGCTACACCTTC. Translating it yields CASSRTVYGYTF. This chain connects TRBV12-3 or TRBV12-4 to TRBJ1-2, with a possible D match to TRBD1 (6 bases). Trimming took off 5 bases at V and 4 bases at J, with 8 bases between the two ends. The CDR3 is 12 amino acids.

The chain links TRBV7-6 to TRBJ2-1, with 9 bases lining up with TRBD2. The CDR3 spans 16 residues. Germline V gives CDR1 SGHVS, CDR2 FNYEAQ. V trimming: 1 base; J trimming: 3 bases; junction bases outside the gene matches: 4. The CDR3 DNA follows: TGTGCCAGCAGCTTAGACCTAGCGGGAAACTACAATGAGCAGTTCTTC. This sequence encodes CASSLDLAGNYNEQFF.

This chain uses TRBV28 with TRBJ2-1, with D possibly matching TRBD1 (6 bases). The V end lost 6 bases, the J end lost 8 bases, and 20 bases lay between the germline ends. CDR1 and CDR2 from the germline V gene are MDHEN and SYDVKM. The CDR3 is made up of 15 amino acids. This CDR3 reads CASSLPRDTIDEQFF. The CDR3 DNA is TGTGCCAGCAGCCTCCCCCGGGACACCATTGATGAGCAGTTCTTC.

The CDR3 DNA is TGTGCCAGCAGCCCTAGACAGGCGAACACCGGGGAGCTGTTTTTT. It yields the protein CASSPRQANTGELFF. V and J are TRBV9 and TRBJ2-2, with a weak D call TRBD1 (6 bases). Germline CDR1 and CDR2: SGDLS and YYNGEE. This CDR3 has 15 amino acids. The ends were cut back, 4 bases at V and 0 bases at J, with 10 bases in the middle.

This clone was found a few times. This chain uses TRBV7-2 with TRBJ1-1, with D hard to call. The V gene's germline CDR1 is SGHTA and CDR2 FQGNSA. The CDR3 runs to 13 residues. The V end was cut by 2 bases, the J end by 5 bases, with 9 bases between. The chain's CDR3 is CASSLFVGTEAFF. CDR3 in DNA: TGTGCCAGCAGCTTATTCGTCGGGACTGAAGCTTTCTTT.

This chain links TRBV5-5 with TRBJ2-5; 7 bases line up with TRBD1. The V segment lost 5 bases and the J segment 5 bases; nucleotides outside the gene matches: 6. CDR3 length: 13 residues. Germline CDR1 is SGHKS and CDR2 is YYEKEE (reference sequence). The CDR3 DNA follows: TGTGCCAGCAGAGAGGGGGCAGGGGAGACCCAGTACTTC. It yields the protein CASREGAGETQYF.

The J gene is TRBJ1-5, the V gene TRBV28; D is unresolved. V was clipped by 6 bases and J by 7 bases, with 7 bases between them. The CDR3 is 11 amino acids. Germline loops: CDR1 MDHEN, CDR2 SYDVKM. Here the CDR3 reads CASRGSQPQHF. CDR3 in DNA: TGTGCCAGCAGGGGGAGCCAGCCCCAGCATTTT. The full variable domain, rest sourced from reference TRBV28 and TRBJ1-5, is DVKVTQSSRYLVKRTGEKVFLECVQDMDHENMFWYRQDPGLGLRLIYFSYDVKMKEKGDIPEGYSVSREKKERFSLILESASTNQTSMYLCASRGSQPQHFGDGTRLSIL.

CDR3 sequence reads: CASSRGSQVSVGYTF. Here the CDR3 DNA reads TGTGCCAGCAGTCGAGGGTCACAGGTTTCGGTGGGCTACACCTTC. The J gene is TRBJ1-2, the V gene TRBV6-2 or TRBV6-3; D may be TRBD1 (5 bases). The CDR3 spans 15 residues. Per the germline V gene, CDR1 is MNHEY and CDR2 is SVGEGT. Trimming removed 5 bases from V and 8 bases from J, with 21 bases in between.

This clone was detected only once. The chain is built from TRBV28 and TRBJ1-2; TRBD1 matches at 8 bases. The CDR3 contains 14 residues. Germline CDR1 and CDR2: MDHEN and SYDVKM. Losses at the gene ends were 4 bases for V and 1 base for J; bases not matched to a gene: 2. The CDR3 bases are TGTGCCAGCAGTTCAGGGGGCGATAACTATGGCTACACCTTC. Translating gives CASSSGGDNYGYTF.

This chain joins TRBV12-3 or TRBV12-4 and TRBJ2-1; possibly TRBD1 for D (6 bases). The CDR3 loop spans 12 amino acids. The V end lost 8 bases, the J end lost 5 bases, and 10 bases lay between the germline ends. The CDR3 DNA is TGTGCCAGCCTTACAGGGAACAATGAGCAGTTCTTC. Its translation is CASLTGNNEQFF.

This clone turned up a few times. The chain links TRBV19 to TRBJ1-5; D is unclear. Trimming shortened V by 3 bases and J by 5 bases, and 11 bases separated the two germline ends. CDR3 length equals 14 residues. Germline V CDR1 and CDR2: LNHDA, SQIVND (reference sequence). The CDR3: CASSIGGPYQPQHF. CDR3 DNA: TGTGCCAGTAGTATTGGCGGGCCTTATCAGCCCCAGCATTTT.

This chain links TRBV30 with TRBJ1-2, with D hard to call. The CDR3 covers 12 residues. V was shortened by 2 bases and J by 2 bases, with 6 bases between the two germline ends. CDR1 and CDR2 from the germline V gene are GTSNPN and SVGIG (reference sequence). CDR3 DNA sequence: TGTGCCTGGAGTCCAGCGAACTATGGCTACACCTTC. Its translation is CAWSPANYGYTF.